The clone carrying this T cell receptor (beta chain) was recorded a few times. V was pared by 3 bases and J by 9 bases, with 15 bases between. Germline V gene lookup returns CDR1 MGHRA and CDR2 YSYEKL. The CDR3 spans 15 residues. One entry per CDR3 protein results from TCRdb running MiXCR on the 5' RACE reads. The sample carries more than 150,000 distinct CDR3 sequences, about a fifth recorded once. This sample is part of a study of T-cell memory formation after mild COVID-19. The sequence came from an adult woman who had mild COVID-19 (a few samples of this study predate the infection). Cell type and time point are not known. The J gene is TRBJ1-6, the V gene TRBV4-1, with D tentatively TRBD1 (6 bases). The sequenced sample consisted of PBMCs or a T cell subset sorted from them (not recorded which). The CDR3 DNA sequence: TGCGCCAGCAGCCAGGCCCGGGGGGCCCCTTCACCCCTCCACTTT. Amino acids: CASSQARGAPSPLHF.